What follows are 9 T cell receptor beta chains derived from one specimen sequenced in a study of cytomegalovirus exposure and HLA in healthy donors. The PCR made use of 60 Vbeta and 13 Jbeta primers. Here immunoSEQ multiplex PCR was the method, and the copy in TCRdb shows in-frame clones only, minus some. The sample includes 150,000 to 200,000 clones, 83% seen only once; the top ten take more than 1.5%. The sample comprised PBMCs. The receptors derive from a man between 50 and 59 years old in good health and CMV-seronegative.

The chain uses TRBV13 and TRBJ1-5; no definite D call. The CDR3 contains 12 residues. CDR1 and CDR2 (germline): PRHDT, FYEKMQ (reference sequence). V was trimmed by 4 bases and J by 4 bases, leaving 5 bases between them. The CDR3 region has the DNA TGTGCCAGCAGCTCCGGGAATCAGCCCCAGCATTTT. The encoded protein is CASSSGNQPQHF. Variable domain in full (rest from reference TRBV13 and TRBJ1-5): AAGVIQSPRHLIKEKRETATLKCYPIPRHDTVYWYQQGPGQDPQFLISFYEKMQSDKGSIPDRFSAQQFSDYHSELNMSSLELGDSALYFCASSSGNQPQHFGDGTRLSIL.

V is TRBV30 and J is TRBJ2-2; TRBD2 matches at 11 bases. Per the germline V gene, CDR1 is GTSNPN and CDR2 is SVGIG (reference sequence). The CDR3 is made up of 19 amino acids. V shed 3 bases and J 7 bases; nucleotides not matched to a gene: 19. CDR3 amino acids: CAWRGDGSGRAGRNGELFF. CDR3 bases: TGTGCCTGGAGGGGAGATGGTAGCGGGAGGGCCGGTAGGAACGGGGAGCTGTTTTTT.

J is TRBJ1-1 and V is TRBV7-2; 10 bases agree with TRBD1. V was clipped by 3 bases and J by 11 bases; unmatched bases: 3. The CDR3 length is 12 residues. The germline V gene has CDR1 SGHTA and CDR2 FQGNSA. CDR3 coding DNA: TGTGCCAGCAGCTTGGGACAGGGGTACGCTTTCTTT. Amino acids: CASSLGQGYAFF. Full variable domain (remainder filled in from reference TRBV7-2 and TRBJ1-1): GAGVSQSPSNKVTEKGKDVELRCDPISGHTALYWYRQSLGQGLEFLIYFQGNSAPDKSGLPSDRFSAERTGGSVSTLTIQRTQQEDSAVYLCASSLGQGYAFFGQGTRLTVV.

V is TRBV7-2 and J is TRBJ1-6, with D uncertain. Germline CDR1 SGHTA, CDR2 FQGNSA. This CDR3 has 16 amino acids. V dropped 6 bases and J dropped 0 bases, with 12 bases sitting between them. CDR3: CASRRIRGSYNSPLHF. CDR3 sequence (DNA): TGTGCCAGCAGGCGAATACGGGGCTCCTATAATTCACCCCTCCACTTT.

The chain is built from TRBV30 and TRBJ2-2; D remains unclear. Germline CDR1 and CDR2: GTSNPN and SVGIG (reference sequence). Trimming took 0 bases from V and 3 from J, leaving 8 bases between them. CDR3 size: 14 residues. CDR3: CAWSVRMDTGELFF. CDR3 DNA sequence: TGTGCCTGGAGTGTGCGGATGGACACCGGGGAGCTGTTTTTT.

This clone was detected only a few times. V is TRBV5-1 and J is TRBJ1-5; D possibly corresponds to TRBD1 (5 bases). The CDR3 has 15 residues. The V gene lost 0 bases and the J gene lost 4 bases, with 11 bases spanning the gap. Germline loops: CDR1 SGHRS, CDR2 YFSETQ. The CDR3 loop is CASSLGVQGNQPQHF. The CDR3 nucleotides read TGCGCCAGCAGCTTGGGAGTCCAGGGAAATCAGCCCCAGCATTTT.

This clone was recorded once. This sequence joins TRBV11-2 and TRBJ1-4; D might be TRBD1 (6 bases). Looked up from germline, CDR1 is SGHAT and CDR2 is FQNNGV. This CDR3 is built from 15 residues. Trimming pared 2 bases from V and 3 bases from J, leaving 10 bases between. This CDR3 is CASSLNSGANEKLFF. The CDR3 DNA follows: TGTGCCAGCAGCTTAAACTCAGGGGCTAATGAAAAACTGTTTTTT.

The gene calls are TRBV5-1 and TRBJ2-5, with D tentatively TRBD2 (6 bases). The CDR3 is made up of 15 amino acids. Germline CDR1 and CDR2: SGHRS and YFSETQ. V gave up 3 bases and J gave up 2 bases, with 14 bases separating them. CDR3 in amino acids: CASSSGPSVQETQYF. The CDR3 DNA follows: TGCGCCAGCAGCTCCGGCCCTAGCGTGCAAGAGACCCAGTACTTC.

The chain employs TRBV4-1 and TRBJ2-3; 9 positions match TRBD2. This CDR3 spans 17 amino acids. Unmatched junction bases numbered 5, after V lost 0 bases and J lost 1 base. The germline gives CDR1 MGHRA, CDR2 YSYEKL. The CDR3 loop reads CASSQEDRTSGTDTQYF. In DNA form, the CDR3 reads TGCGCCAGCAGCCAAGAAGACAGGACTAGCGGCACAGATACGCAGTATTTT.